The source of this TCR beta chain is a study of T cells in Graves' hyperthyroidism and ophthalmopathy. Findings and limits, study-wide: The model anticipated ophthalmopathy a median about six months pre-onset. Most thyroid-expanded clonotypes above 0.001 were also found in blood. A model built on 13 V-J features separated ophthalmopathy from stable hyperthyroidism.

Notes on this clonotype: The antigen remains unidentified.

V was pared by 0 bases and J by 1 base, with 19 bases between. The germline V gene has CDR1 ENHRY and CDR2 SYGVKD. The CDR3 totals 18 residues. Amplified TCR beta CDR3 regions derived from RNA transcripts. HTBI primers drove first-round RT-PCR of the TCR CDR3. TCRdb passed the multiplex PCR reads through MiXCR, listing each CDR3 protein once. The table has about 570,000 distinct CDR3 sequences, about 45% seen once; the top ten hold 15% to 20%. Diagnosis rested on symptoms, serum thyroxine and TRAb, thyroid ultrasound, and orbital computed tomography. Sequenced sample: peripheral blood or thyroid tissue (not recorded which). This chain joins TRBV10-3 and TRBJ2-7, with D perhaps being TRBD1 or TRBD2 (5 bases each). The TCR originated in an adult woman with Graves' disease, either hyperthyroidism or ophthalmopathy (not recorded which). CDR3 sequence reads: CAISESSRGGRTSYEQYF. The CDR3 DNA follows: TGTGCCATCAGTGAGTCGTCGCGTGGCGGGCGGACATCCTACGAGCAGTACTTC.